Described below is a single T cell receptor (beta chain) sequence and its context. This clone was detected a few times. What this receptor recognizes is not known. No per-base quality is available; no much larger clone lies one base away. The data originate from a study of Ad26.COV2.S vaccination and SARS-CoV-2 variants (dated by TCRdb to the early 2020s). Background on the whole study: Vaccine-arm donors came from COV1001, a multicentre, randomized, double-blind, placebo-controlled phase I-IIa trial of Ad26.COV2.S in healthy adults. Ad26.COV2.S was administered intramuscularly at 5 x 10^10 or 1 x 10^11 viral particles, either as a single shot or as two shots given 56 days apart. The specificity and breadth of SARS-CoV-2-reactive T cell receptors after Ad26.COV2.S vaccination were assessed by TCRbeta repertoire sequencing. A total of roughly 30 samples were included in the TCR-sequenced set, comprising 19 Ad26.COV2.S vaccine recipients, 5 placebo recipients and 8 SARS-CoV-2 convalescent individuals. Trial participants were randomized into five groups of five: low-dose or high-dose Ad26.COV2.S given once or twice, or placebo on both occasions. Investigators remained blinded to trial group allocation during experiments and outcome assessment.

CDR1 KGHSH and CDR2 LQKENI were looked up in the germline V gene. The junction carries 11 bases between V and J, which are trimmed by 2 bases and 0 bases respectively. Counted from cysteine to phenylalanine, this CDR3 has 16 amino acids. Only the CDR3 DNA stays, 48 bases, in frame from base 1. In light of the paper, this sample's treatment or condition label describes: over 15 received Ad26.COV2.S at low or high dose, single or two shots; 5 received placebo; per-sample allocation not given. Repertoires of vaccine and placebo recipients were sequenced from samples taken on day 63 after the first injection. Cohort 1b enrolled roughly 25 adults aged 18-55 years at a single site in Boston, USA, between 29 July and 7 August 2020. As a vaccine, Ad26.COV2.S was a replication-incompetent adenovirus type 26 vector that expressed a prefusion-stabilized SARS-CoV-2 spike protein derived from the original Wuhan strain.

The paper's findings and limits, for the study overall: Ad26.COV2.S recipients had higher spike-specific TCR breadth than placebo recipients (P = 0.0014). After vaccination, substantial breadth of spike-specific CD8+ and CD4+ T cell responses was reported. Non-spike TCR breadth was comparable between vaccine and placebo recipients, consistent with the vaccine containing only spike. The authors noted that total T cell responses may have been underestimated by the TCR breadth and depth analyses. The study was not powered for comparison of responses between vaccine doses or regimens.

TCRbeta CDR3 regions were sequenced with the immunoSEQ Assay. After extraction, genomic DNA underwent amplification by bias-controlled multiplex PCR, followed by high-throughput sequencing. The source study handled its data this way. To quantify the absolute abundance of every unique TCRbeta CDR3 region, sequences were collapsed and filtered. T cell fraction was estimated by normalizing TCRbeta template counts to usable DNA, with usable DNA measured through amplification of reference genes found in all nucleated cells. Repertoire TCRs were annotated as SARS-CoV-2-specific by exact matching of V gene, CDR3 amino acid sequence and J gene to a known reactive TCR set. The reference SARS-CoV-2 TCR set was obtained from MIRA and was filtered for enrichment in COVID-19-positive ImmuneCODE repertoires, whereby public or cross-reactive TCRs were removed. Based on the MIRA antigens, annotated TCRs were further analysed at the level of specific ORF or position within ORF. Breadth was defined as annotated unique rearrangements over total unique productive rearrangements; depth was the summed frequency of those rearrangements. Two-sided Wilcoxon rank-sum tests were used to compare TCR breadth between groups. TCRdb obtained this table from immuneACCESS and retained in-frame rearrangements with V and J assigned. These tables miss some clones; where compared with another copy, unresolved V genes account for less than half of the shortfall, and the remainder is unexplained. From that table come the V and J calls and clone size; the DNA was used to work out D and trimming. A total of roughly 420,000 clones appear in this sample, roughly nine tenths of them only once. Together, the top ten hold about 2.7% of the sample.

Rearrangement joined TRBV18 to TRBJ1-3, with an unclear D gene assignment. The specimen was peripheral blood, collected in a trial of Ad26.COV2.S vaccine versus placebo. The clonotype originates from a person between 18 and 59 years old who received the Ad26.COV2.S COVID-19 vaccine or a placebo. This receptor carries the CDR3 CASSPSTVRSGNTIYF. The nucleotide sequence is TGTGCCAGCTCACCATCGACGGTCCGCTCTGGAAACACCATATATTTT.